This T cell receptor beta chain was obtained from a study of PD-1 blockade in classical Hodgkin lymphoma. Study-wide findings and caveats: At C4D1, TCR diversity had climbed significantly for CD4+ cells, though not for CD8+ cells. Repertoire differences lack defined causes, possibly disease activity or prior therapy.

Per germline, CDR1 SGHRS and CDR2 YFSETQ. This CDR3 region has 14 residues. V lost 5 bases to trimming and J lost 4 bases; unmatched junction nucleotides: 5. A note on this clone: Antigen: not known.

Generated by immunoSEQ multiplex PCR, the TCRdb table keeps only in-frame clones and is missing some. The sample yields some 150,000 clones, about four fifths seen once. Every patient experienced relapse after autologous stem cell transplantation, and brentuximab vedotin exposure varied. The clonotype originates from a human donor with classical Hodgkin lymphoma. This chain links TRBV5-1 with TRBJ1-4; 7 nucleotides agree with TRBD1. Sequenced material: peripheral blood mononuclear cells (PBMCs), taken before the second cycle of nivolumab. CDR3 sequence: CASSLPGGNEKLFF. In DNA, the CDR3 is TGCGCCAGCAGTCTCCCAGGGGGTAATGAAAAACTGTTTTTT.